This is a list of T cell receptor beta chains from one sample in a study of cytomegalovirus exposure and HLA in healthy donors. The data were produced by immunoSEQ multiplex PCR, yet TCRdb's version contains in-frame clones alone and is incomplete. This sample has about 140,000 clones; roughly three quarters occur once, and the top ten carry just under 3%. The sequencing input was PBMCs. These receptors were collected from a female donor in good health and CMV-seronegative. CDR3s leave out the opening cysteine and the closing phenylalanine or tryptophan. D genes are given only for firm matches.

D gene: TRBD1
V gene: TRBV6-5
J gene: TRBJ1-2
CDR3 protein: ASSSGQGRKYGYP

D gene: TRBD2
V gene: TRBV14
J gene: TRBJ2-7
CDR3 protein: ASSQGGGREY

D gene: TRBD1
V gene: TRBV7-9
J gene: TRBJ2-5
CDR3 protein: ASSYGQVVLTQY

D gene: -
V gene: TRBV4-1
J gene: TRBJ1-5
CDR3 protein: ASSQEGARGNQPQH

D gene: -
V gene: TRBV27
J gene: TRBJ2-3
CDR3 protein: ASSTPTSTDTQY

D gene: TRBD1
V gene: TRBV5-1
J gene: TRBJ2-7
CDR3 protein: ASSLRTGDEQY

D gene: TRBD1
V gene: TRBV15
J gene: TRBJ1-1
CDR3 protein: ATSRVGQGVSGTEAF

D gene: -
V gene: TRBV6-6
J gene: TRBJ2-5
CDR3 protein: ASISGRVETQY

D gene: -
V gene: TRBV30
J gene: TRBJ1-1
CDR3 protein: AFGVNTEAF

D gene: -
V gene: TRBV4-1
J gene: TRBJ1-1
CDR3 protein: ASSPGGTGTNTEAF

D gene: -
V gene: TRBV27
J gene: TRBJ1-6
CDR3 protein: ASSPRQGVSPLH

D gene: TRBD1
V gene: TRBV6-6
J gene: TRBJ1-6
CDR3 protein: ASRGWDRDNSPLH

D gene: TRBD1
V gene: TRBV19
J gene: TRBJ1-5
CDR3 protein: ASSTRRQGRGNQPQH

D gene: -
V gene: TRBV5-1
J gene: TRBJ1-1
CDR3 protein: ASSLEAGVNTEAF

D gene: TRBD1
V gene: TRBV7-2
J gene: TRBJ1-5
CDR3 protein: ASSRDSTSNQPQH

D gene: TRBD2
V gene: TRBV7-9
J gene: TRBJ2-1
CDR3 protein: ASSPSHPSAGGPGNEQF

D gene: TRBD1
V gene: TRBV10-1
J gene: TRBJ1-1
CDR3 protein: ASTVGGEAF

D gene: -
V gene: TRBV5-8
J gene: TRBJ2-1
CDR3 protein: ASSLGGLPYNEQF

D gene: -
V gene: TRBV9
J gene: TRBJ2-2
CDR3 protein: ASSVVGVNTGELF

D gene: TRBD2
V gene: TRBV5-1
J gene: TRBJ2-1
CDR3 protein: ASSLAIRLAGGPGYNEQF

D gene: TRBD2
V gene: TRBV19
J gene: TRBJ2-7
CDR3 protein: ASSRRASGTHEQY

D gene: -
V gene: TRBV19
J gene: TRBJ2-3
CDR3 protein: ASSMGQGRTDTQY

D gene: TRBD1
V gene: TRBV5-1
J gene: TRBJ1-2
CDR3 protein: ASRLTRGTGTNYGYP

D gene: TRBD1
V gene: TRBV18
J gene: TRBJ1-1
CDR3 protein: ASSPGGTGTEAF

D gene: TRBD1
V gene: TRBV28
J gene: TRBJ1-5
CDR3 protein: ASSLPDREWQPQH

D gene: -
V gene: TRBV18
J gene: -
CDR3 protein: ASSRGLPTYEQY

D gene: TRBD2
V gene: TRBV9
J gene: TRBJ2-3
CDR3 protein: ASSVGTPTRKRDDRTDTQY

D gene: -
V gene: TRBV5-4
J gene: TRBJ1-1
CDR3 protein: ASSLQGGEAF

D gene: TRBD1
V gene: TRBV5-1
J gene: TRBJ1-3
CDR3 protein: ASRLGQAGNTIY

D gene: -
V gene: TRBV27
J gene: TRBJ2-4
CDR3 protein: ASSLSGTPGARAKNIQY

D gene: -
V gene: TRBV29-1
J gene: TRBJ2-7
CDR3 protein: SVELATAAYYEQY

D gene: -
V gene: TRBV5-1
J gene: TRBJ1-2
CDR3 protein: ASSSLGGGLSGYT

D gene: -
V gene: TRBV2
J gene: TRBJ2-3
CDR3 protein: ASSGQGTDTQY

D gene: -
V gene: TRBV30
J gene: TRBJ2-5
CDR3 protein: ACNSEYQETQY

D gene: TRBD2
V gene: TRBV10-1
J gene: TRBJ2-1
CDR3 protein: ASSRLAGGITEQF

D gene: -
V gene: TRBV7-9
J gene: TRBJ2-1
CDR3 protein: ASSTSSYNEQF

D gene: -
V gene: TRBV29-1
J gene: TRBJ2-1
CDR3 protein: SVEDQGGGMGEQF

D gene: -
V gene: TRBV28
J gene: TRBJ2-2
CDR3 protein: ASSLEITGELF

D gene: TRBD1
V gene: TRBV7-4
J gene: TRBJ2-7
CDR3 protein: ASSRQGATGQCYEQY

D gene: -
V gene: TRBV29-1
J gene: TRBJ1-6
CDR3 protein: SVKGQSLHSPLH

D gene: TRBD1
V gene: TRBV6-6
J gene: TRBJ2-3
CDR3 protein: ATDRVSTDTQY

D gene: TRBD1
V gene: TRBV6-5
J gene: TRBJ1-2
CDR3 protein: ASSRQGGVVGYT

D gene: -
V gene: TRBV29-1
J gene: TRBJ2-3
CDR3 protein: SVDFFVGAGISTDTQY

D gene: -
V gene: TRBV2
J gene: TRBJ1-1
CDR3 protein: ASSPRRATEAF

D gene: TRBD2
V gene: TRBV10-3
J gene: TRBJ2-7
CDR3 protein: AISDSGGSMKY